This paragraph covers one TCR beta chain sequence. Trimming removed 2 bases at V and 7 bases at J, with 12 bases between. This CDR3 has 14 amino acids. CDR1 is SEHNR, CDR2 FQNEAQ, per germline (reference sequence). The PCR employed 60 Vbeta primers together with 13 Jbeta primers. The protocol was immunoSEQ multiplex PCR, while the TCRdb copy is restricted to in-frame clones and leaves out a portion. The table shows 120,000 to 150,000 clones, with approximately 80% occurring only once. The data originate from a study of cytomegalovirus exposure and HLA in healthy donors. The clonotype originates from a man aged 25 to 45 in good health and CMV-seropositive. Material: PBMCs. The V and J genes are TRBV7-9 and TRBJ2-1; D is unclear. CDR3 sequence: CASSLSLVDNEQFF. The CDR3 DNA follows: TGTGCCAGCAGCTTAAGCTTGGTAGATAATGAGCAGTTCTTC.